Presented here are 9 T cell receptor beta chains from one specimen sequenced in a study of neoadjuvant anti-PD-1 for oral cavity cancer. Method: immunoSEQ multiplex PCR; TCRdb's copy keeps in-frame clones and lacks some. The repertoire holds some 7,400 clones, with around 46% as singletons. The input for sequencing was tumor tissue, taken before nivolumab (anti-PD-1) treatment. The receptors were sampled from a person aged 35-79 years with oral cavity squamous cell carcinoma.

This clone was recorded once. An end of the junction differs from the germline gene, which may be a read error. V and J are TRBV6-4 and TRBJ2-5; D is undetermined. CDR3 size: 13 residues. In germline, CDR1 is MRHNA, CDR2 SNTAGT. The CDR3 sequence: CAISESAQETQYF. The CDR3 DNA reads TGTGCCATCAGTGAGTCGGCCCAAGAGACCCAGTACTTC.

By frequency in the sample, this clone is medium-sized. The chain uses TRBV7-9 and TRBJ2-7; TRBD2 agrees at 7 bases. The CDR3 has 14 residues. The V segment lost 4 bases and the J segment 4 bases; nucleotides outside the gene matches: 7. Germline V lookup: CDR1 SEHNR, CDR2 FQNEAQ (reference sequence). The chain's CDR3 is CASSSGLELYEQYF. The CDR3 nucleotides are TGTGCCAGCAGCTCCGGACTAGAACTTTACGAGCAGTACTTC. Full variable domain (missing parts from reference TRBV7-9 and TRBJ2-7): DTGVSQNPRHKITKRGQNVTFRCDPISEHNRLYWYRQTLGQGPEFLTYFQNEAQLEKSRLLSDRFSAERPKGSFSTLEIQRTEQGDSAMYLCASSSGLELYEQYFGPGTRLTVT.

This chain connects TRBV14 to TRBJ2-1; D may be TRBD1 or TRBD2 (5 bases each). Per the germline V gene, CDR1 is SGHDN and CDR2 is FVKESK. Trimming removed 3 bases at V and 7 bases at J, with 16 bases between. The CDR3 is made up of 15 amino acids. As DNA, the CDR3 is TGTGCCAGCAGCCAGGGCTGGGGGTTTTCGAATGAGCAGTTCTTC. The encoded protein is CASSQGWGFSNEQFF.

The chain recombines TRBV5-1 with TRBJ2-1, with TRBD1 matching over 9 bases. Germline CDR1 is SGHRS and CDR2 is YFSETQ. Losses at the gene ends were 5 bases for V and 5 bases for J; bases not matched to a gene: 8. The CDR3 spans 15 residues. CDR3 coding DNA: TGCGCCAGCAGGGCTACAGGGGGCATCAACAATGAGCAGTTCTTC. Translation gives CASRATGGINNEQFF.

This chain links TRBV6-6 with TRBJ1-1, with TRBD1 matching over 8 bases. Losses at the gene ends were 0 bases for V and 4 bases for J; bases not matched to a gene: 1. CDR1 and CDR2 (germline): MNHNY, SVGAGI (reference sequence). The CDR3 contains 14 residues. The CDR3 region is CASSYSTGGTEAFF. CDR3 coding DNA: TGTGCCAGCAGTTACTCCACAGGGGGCACTGAAGCTTTCTTT.

This clone has just a few counts. The CDR3 spells CASSYSGTGTYEQYF. The DNA for the CDR3 is TGTGCCAGCAGTTATTCCGGGACAGGGACCTACGAGCAGTACTTC. The chain links TRBV6-6 to TRBJ2-7, with TRBD1 matching 9 bases. After removal of 3 bases from V and 2 bases from J, the junction contained 5 bases not matched to a gene. Germline V lookup: CDR1 MNHNY, CDR2 SVGAGI (reference sequence). This CDR3 is 15 amino acids long.

V usage is TRBV2 and J usage is TRBJ1-1, with D possibly TRBD1 on 5 matching bases. CDR3 length equals 15 residues. The V gene lost 1 base and the J gene lost 5 bases, with 14 bases spanning the gap. CDR1 is SNHLY and CDR2 is FYNNEI in the germline V gene. As DNA, the CDR3 is TGTGCCAGCAGTGAAGATATCTTGCCAGGGACTGAAGCTTTCTTT. Translating gives CASSEDILPGTEAFF.

This clone was observed a few times. J is TRBJ2-6 and V is TRBV6-1; D unclear. This CDR3 region has 17 residues. The germline V gene encodes CDR1 MNHNS and CDR2 SASEGT. V lost 3 bases, J lost 0 bases, and 12 bases lay in between. CDR3 loop: CASSDLGRVSGANVLTF. The CDR3 coding sequence is TGTGCCAGCAGTGATTTGGGCAGAGTCTCTGGGGCCAACGTCCTGACTTTC.

In its sample, this clone was seen a few times. The chain joins TRBV2 to TRBJ2-7; D ambiguous. CDR1 SNHLY and CDR2 FYNNEI come from the germline V gene. Deletions cut 5 bases from V and 1 base from J, with 9 bases between. CDR3 length equals 13 residues. The CDR3 coding sequence is TGTGCCAGCAGTCACGGACCATCCTACGAGCAGTACTTC. Amino acid sequence: CASSHGPSYEQYF. Together with reference TRBV2 and TRBJ2-7, the CDR3 gives the full variable domain: EPEVTQTPSHQVTQMGQEVILRCVPISNHLYFYWYRQILGQKVEFLVSFYNNEISEKSEIFDDQFSVERPDGSNFTLKIRSTKLEDSAMYFCASSHGPSYEQYFGPGTRLTVT.